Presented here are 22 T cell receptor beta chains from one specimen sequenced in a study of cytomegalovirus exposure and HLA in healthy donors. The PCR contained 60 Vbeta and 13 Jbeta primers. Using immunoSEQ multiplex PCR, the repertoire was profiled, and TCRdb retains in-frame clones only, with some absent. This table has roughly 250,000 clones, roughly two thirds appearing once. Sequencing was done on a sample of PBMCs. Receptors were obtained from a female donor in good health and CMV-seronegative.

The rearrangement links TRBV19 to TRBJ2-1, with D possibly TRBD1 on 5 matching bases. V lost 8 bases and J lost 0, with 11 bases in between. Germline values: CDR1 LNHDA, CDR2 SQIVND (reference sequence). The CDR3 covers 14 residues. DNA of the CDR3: TGTGCCAGTGGACACAGAAGCTCCTACAATGAGCAGTTCTTC. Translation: CASGHRSSYNEQFF.

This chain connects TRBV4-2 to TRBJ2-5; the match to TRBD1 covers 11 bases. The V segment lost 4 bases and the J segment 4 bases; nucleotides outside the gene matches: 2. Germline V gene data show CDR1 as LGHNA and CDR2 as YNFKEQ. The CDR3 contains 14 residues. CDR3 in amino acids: CASSLGTGGETQYF. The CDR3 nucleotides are TGTGCCAGCAGCCTTGGGACAGGGGGAGAGACCCAGTACTTC.

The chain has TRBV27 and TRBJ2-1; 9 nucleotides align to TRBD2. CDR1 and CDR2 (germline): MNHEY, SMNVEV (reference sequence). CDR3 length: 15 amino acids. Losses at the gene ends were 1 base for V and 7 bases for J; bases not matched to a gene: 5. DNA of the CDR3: TGTGCCAGCAGTTTATTATTAGCGGGAGTGAATGAGCAGTTCTTC. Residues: CASSLLLAGVNEQFF.

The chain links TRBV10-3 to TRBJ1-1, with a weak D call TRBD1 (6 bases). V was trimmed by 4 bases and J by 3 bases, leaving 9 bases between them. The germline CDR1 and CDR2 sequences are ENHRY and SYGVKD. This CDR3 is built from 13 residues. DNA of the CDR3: TGTGCCATCAGTGCGGACAGCTACACTGAAGCTTTCTTT. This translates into CAISADSYTEAFF.

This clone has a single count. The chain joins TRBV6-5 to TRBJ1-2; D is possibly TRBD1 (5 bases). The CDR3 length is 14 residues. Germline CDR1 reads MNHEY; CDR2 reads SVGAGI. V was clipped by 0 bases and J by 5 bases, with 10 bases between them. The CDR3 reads CASSYSRGEYGYTF. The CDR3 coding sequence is TGTGCCAGCAGTTACTCGCGGGGGGAGTATGGCTACACCTTC.

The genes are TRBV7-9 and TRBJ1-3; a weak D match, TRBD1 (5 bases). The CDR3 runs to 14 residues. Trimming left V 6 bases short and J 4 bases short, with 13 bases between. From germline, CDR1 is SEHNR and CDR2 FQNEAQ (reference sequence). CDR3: CASSVGTRGNTIYF. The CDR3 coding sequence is TGTGCCAGCAGTGTGGGGACTAGGGGAAACACCATATATTTT.

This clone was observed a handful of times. The CDR3 protein is CASSIAASGSSYEQYF. The DNA for the CDR3 is TGTGCCAGTAGTATAGCGGCTAGCGGGAGCTCCTACGAGCAGTACTTC. The chain links TRBV19 to TRBJ2-7; 10 bases map to TRBD2. CDR3 length equals 16 residues. The V gene's germline CDR1 is LNHDA and CDR2 SQIVND (reference sequence). Unmatched junction bases numbered 3, after V lost 1 base and J lost 0 bases.

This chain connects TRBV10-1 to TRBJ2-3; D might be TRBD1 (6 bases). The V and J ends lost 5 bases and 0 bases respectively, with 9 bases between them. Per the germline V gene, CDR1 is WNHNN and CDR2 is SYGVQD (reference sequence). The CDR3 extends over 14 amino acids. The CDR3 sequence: CASSTGSSTDTQYF. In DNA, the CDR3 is TGCGCCAGCAGTACAGGGTCTAGCACAGATACGCAGTATTTT.

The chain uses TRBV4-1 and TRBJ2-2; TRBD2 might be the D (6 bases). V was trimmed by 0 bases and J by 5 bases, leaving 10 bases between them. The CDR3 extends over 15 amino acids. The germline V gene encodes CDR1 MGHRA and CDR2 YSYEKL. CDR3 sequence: CASSQEGGKTGELFF. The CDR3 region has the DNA TGCGCCAGCAGCCAAGAGGGAGGTAAAACCGGGGAGCTGTTTTTT.

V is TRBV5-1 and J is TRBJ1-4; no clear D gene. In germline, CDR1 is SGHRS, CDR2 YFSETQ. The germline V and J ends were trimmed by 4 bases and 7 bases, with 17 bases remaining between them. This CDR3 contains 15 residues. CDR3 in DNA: TGCGCCAGCAGCCGACTACATCCATCGGGTGAAAAACTGTTTTTT. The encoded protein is CASSRLHPSGEKLFF. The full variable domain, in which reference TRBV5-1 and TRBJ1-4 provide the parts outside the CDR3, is KAGVTQTPRYLIKTRGQQVTLSCSPISGHRSVSWYQQTPGQGLQFLFEYFSETQRNKGNFPGRFSGRQFSNSRSEMNVSTLELGDSALYLCASSRLHPSGEKLFFGSGTQLSVL.

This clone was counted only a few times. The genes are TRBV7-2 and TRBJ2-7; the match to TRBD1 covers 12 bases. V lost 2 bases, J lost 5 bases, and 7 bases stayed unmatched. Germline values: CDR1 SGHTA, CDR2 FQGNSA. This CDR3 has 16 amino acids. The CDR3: CASSLSGTGGRNEQYF. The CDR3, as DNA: TGTGCCAGCAGCTTATCCGGGACAGGGGGCCGAAACGAGCAGTACTTC. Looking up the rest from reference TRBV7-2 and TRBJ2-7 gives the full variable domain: GAGVSQSPSNKVTEKGKDVELRCDPISGHTALYWYRQSLGQGLEFLIYFQGNSAPDKSGLPSDRFSAERTGGSVSTLTIQRTQQEDSAVYLCASSLSGTGGRNEQYFGPGTRLTVT.

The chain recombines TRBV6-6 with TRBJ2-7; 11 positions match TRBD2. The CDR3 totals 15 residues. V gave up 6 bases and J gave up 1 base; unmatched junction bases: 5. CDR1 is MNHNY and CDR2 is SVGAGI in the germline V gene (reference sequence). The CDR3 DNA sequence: TGTGCCAGCAGACCCGGGACTAGCGGTTCCTACGAGCAGTACTTC. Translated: CASRPGTSGSYEQYF.

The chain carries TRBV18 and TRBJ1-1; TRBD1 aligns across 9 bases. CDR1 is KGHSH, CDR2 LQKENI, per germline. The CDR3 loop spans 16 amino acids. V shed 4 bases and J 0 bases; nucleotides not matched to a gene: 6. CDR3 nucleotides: TGTGCCAGCTCACATTCCGGGACAGGGTTGAACACTGAAGCTTTCTTT. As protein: CASSHSGTGLNTEAFF.

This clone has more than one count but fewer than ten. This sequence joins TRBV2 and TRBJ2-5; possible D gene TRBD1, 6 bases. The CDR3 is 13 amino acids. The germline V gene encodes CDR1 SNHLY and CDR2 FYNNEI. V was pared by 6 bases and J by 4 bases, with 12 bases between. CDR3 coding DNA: TGTGCCAGCAGAGTGACAGGATCAGAGACCCAGTACTTC. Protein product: CASRVTGSETQYF.

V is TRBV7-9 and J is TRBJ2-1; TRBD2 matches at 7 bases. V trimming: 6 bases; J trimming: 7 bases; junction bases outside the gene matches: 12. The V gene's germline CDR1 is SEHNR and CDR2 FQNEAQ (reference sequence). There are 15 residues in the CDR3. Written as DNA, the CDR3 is TGTGCCAGCAGGTTATGGCGGGAGAAAGGGAATGAGCAGTTCTTC. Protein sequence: CASRLWREKGNEQFF.

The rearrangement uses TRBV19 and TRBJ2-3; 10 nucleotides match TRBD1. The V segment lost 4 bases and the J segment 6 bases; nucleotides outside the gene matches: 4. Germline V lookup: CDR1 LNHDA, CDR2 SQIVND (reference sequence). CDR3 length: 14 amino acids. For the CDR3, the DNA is TGTGCCAGTAGTAGCGACAGGGGGCGGGATACGCAGTATTTT. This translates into CASSSDRGRDTQYF.

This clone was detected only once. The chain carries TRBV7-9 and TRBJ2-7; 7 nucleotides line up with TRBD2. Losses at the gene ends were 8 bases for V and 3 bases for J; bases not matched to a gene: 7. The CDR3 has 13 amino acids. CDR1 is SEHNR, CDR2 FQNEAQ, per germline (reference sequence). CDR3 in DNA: TGTGCCAGCGCGGCTAGCGGATACTACGAGCAGTACTTC. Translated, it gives CASAASGYYEQYF.

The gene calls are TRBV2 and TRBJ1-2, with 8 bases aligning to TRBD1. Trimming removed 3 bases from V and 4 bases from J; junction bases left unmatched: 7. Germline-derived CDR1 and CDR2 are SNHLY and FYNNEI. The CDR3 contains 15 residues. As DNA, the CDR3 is TGTGCCAGCAGTGATGGGGGACAGGTTTTCTATGGCTACACCTTC. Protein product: CASSDGGQVFYGYTF.

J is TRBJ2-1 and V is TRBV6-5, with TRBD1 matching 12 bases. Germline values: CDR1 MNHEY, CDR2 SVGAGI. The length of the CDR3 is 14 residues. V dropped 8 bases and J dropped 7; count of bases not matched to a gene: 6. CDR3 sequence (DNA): TGTGCCAGCCGAGGGACAGGGGGCCGGAATGAGCAGTTCTTC. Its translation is CASRGTGGRNEQFF.

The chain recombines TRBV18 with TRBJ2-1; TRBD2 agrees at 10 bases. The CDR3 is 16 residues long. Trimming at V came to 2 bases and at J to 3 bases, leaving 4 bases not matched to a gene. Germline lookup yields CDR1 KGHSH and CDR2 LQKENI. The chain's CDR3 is CASSPSLAGVYNEQFF. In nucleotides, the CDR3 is TGTGCCAGCTCACCATCCCTAGCGGGAGTCTACAATGAGCAGTTCTTC.

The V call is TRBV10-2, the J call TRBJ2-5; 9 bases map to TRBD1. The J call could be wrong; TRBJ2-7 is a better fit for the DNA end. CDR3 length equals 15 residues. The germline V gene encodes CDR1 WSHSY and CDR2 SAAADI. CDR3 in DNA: TGCGCCAGCAGTGAGTCAGGGACAGGGATCTACGAGCAGTACTTC. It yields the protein CASSESGTGIYEQYF.

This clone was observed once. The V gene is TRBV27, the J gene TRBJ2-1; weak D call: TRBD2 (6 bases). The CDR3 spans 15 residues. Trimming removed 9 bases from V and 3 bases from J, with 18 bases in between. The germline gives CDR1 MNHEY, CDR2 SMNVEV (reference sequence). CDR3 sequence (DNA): TGTGCCAGTTGGCGACGAGGTAGCGGCTACAATGAGCAGTTCTTC. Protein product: CASWRRGSGYNEQFF.